This note documents a single T cell receptor (beta chain) sequence. The antigen remains unidentified. The data derive from a study of CD8 T cells in Susac syndrome. The authors reverse transcribed roughly 0.5 to 1 ug RNA with random hexamers. TCRdb re-derived calls from the immunoSEQ multiplex PCR reads in MiXCR, one entry per CDR3 protein. Of around 220,000 distinct CDR3 sequences in the sample, about 90% are singletons; the top ten hold roughly 0.15%. Sequencing of TCR beta was undertaken in CD8+ and CD4+ T cells derived from blood. The patients who served as multiple sclerosis controls were treatment-naive and had stable or active relapsing-remitting disease that fulfilled the revised McDonald criteria. The authors negatively isolated CD8+ and CD4+ T cells and FACS-enriched TEMRA cells. Study observations and caveats: The study conceded that relatively few individuals underwent its TCR sequencing and HLA analysis.

The sequence derives from a human donor with multiple sclerosis. Sequenced sample: CD8+ T cells from PBMCs.

The CDR3 DNA is TGTGCCAGCAGTGAAACAAGGATTTCTGGGGCCAACGTCCTGACTTTC. It is translated as CASSETRISGANVLTF. V and J are TRBV25-1 and TRBJ2-6; D call uncertain. V was clipped by 2 bases and J by 1 base, with 9 bases between them. This CDR3 is built from 16 residues. Germline V gene data show CDR1 as MGHDK and CDR2 as SYGVNS.